This T cell receptor (beta chain) was recorded in a study of glioma-infiltrating T cells. Study outcomes and limitations: Only very few CDR3 sequences appeared in both tissue and blood. Non-neoplastic patients had below-expected tissue-blood divergence, while all gliomas exceeded expectation.

Amplification of TCR alpha and beta CDR3 regions from RNA used iRepertoire nested multiplex PCR. Tissue mRNA or PBMC total RNA, roughly 100-400 ng, went into one-step reverse transcription and amplification. TCRdb re-called the multiplex PCR reads with MiXCR, one entry per CDR3 protein. Here the sample spans about 130,000 distinct CDR3 sequences, approximately 25% being singletons. This CDR3 is 16 amino acids long. Trimming at V came to 3 bases and at J to 5 bases, leaving 10 bases not matched to a gene. Germline-derived CDR1 and CDR2 are DFQATT and SNEGSKA (reference sequence). Ten or more counts support this clonotype. As yet, its antigen is unknown.

The receptor was derived from a human donor with low-grade glioma or glioblastoma, undergoing nonglioma brain surgery, or in good health (not recorded which). Sequencing was performed on glioma tissue, nonneoplastic brain tissue, or PBMCs (not recorded which). This chain links TRBV20-1 with TRBJ1-4; 9 bases map to TRBD1. In nucleotides, the CDR3 is TGCAGTGCTAGGCCCCTCACAGGGGGCCGGAATGAAAAACTGTTTTTT. It codes for CSARPLTGGRNEKLFF.